This TCR beta chain was recorded in a study of blood T cell repertoires in COVID-19. For the study at large: Nucleic acid was either cDNA or gDNA, and it came from T cells, B-cell-depleted T cells, or PBMCs.

TCRdb keeps only in-frame clones here, not all; method: immunoSEQ multiplex PCR. The data show approximately 130,000 clones, roughly 85% seen once. Germline lookup yields CDR1 ENHRY and CDR2 SYGVKD. The V and J ends lost 6 bases and 10 bases, in that order; junction bases with no gene match: 11. The CDR3 has 13 amino acids. Specimen: peripheral blood. The chain uses TRBV10-3 and TRBJ1-2; 7 bases align to TRBD1. The sequence was collected from a human donor in a cohort sampled during active COVID-19. In DNA form, the CDR3 reads TGTGCCATCAGCCCGACAGGGTTGGTTGACTACACCTTC. This gives the protein CAISPTGLVDYTF.